This T cell receptor beta chain was found in a study of early T cells in non-severe SARS-CoV-2 infection. Study summary: Chains were unpaired, as sequencing was done on bulk RNA from unsorted whole blood. Study results and caveats: Matching against VDJdb likely underestimated virus-specific expansions, favoring anti-spike CD8.

This clonotype appeared a few times. What it recognizes is unknown. This CDR3 is 13 amino acids long. Germline lookup yields CDR1 SEHNR and CDR2 FQNEAQ (reference sequence). Deletions cut 3 bases from V and 4 bases from J, with 6 bases between. Individual cDNA molecules were tagged with unique molecular identifiers, the study reported. TCRdb recomputed calls from the 5' RACE reads with MiXCR, one row per CDR3 protein. The repertoire includes roughly 45,000 distinct CDR3 sequences, under 14% of them detected once, and around a fifth sits in the top ten. The receptor was derived from an adult who was a healthcare worker with PCR-confirmed SARS-CoV-2 infection or an uninfected control (not recorded which). The chain joins TRBV7-9 to TRBJ2-2; D is unclear. The material sequenced was whole blood. The CDR3, as DNA: TGTGCCAGCAGCTTGGACCTCACCGGGGAGCTGTTTTTT. This sequence encodes CASSLDLTGELFF.